Listed here are 27 T cell receptor beta chains from one sample, sequenced in a study of cytomegalovirus exposure and HLA in healthy donors. With 60 Vbeta and 13 Jbeta primers, the PCR was carried out. The table came from immunoSEQ multiplex PCR; TCRdb's copy has only in-frame clones and leaves some out. The listing records 38,000 or so clones. The sample taken for sequencing was PBMCs. The receptors stem from a man aged 25-45 years in good health and CMV-seronegative.

The CDR3 sequence is CASSLKPQYF. In DNA, the CDR3 is TGTGCCAGCAGTTTGAAGCCCCAGTACTTC. V gene TRBV27 combines with J gene TRBJ2-5; D not resolved. CDR3 length: 10 residues. CDR1 and CDR2 from the germline V gene are MNHEY and SMNVEV (reference sequence). Trimming shortened V by 3 bases and J by 9 bases, and 5 bases separated the two germline ends.

V gene TRBV10-3 combines with J gene TRBJ1-1; weak D call: TRBD1 (5 bases). The CDR3 extends over 14 amino acids. V was cut by 4 bases and J by 4 bases, with 13 bases left in between. The V gene's germline CDR1 is ENHRY and CDR2 SYGVKD. The CDR3 region has the DNA TGTGCCATCAGTGGAGGCCAGGGCATCACTGAAGCTTTCTTT. This sequence encodes CAISGGQGITEAFF.

The chain has TRBV20-1 and TRBJ1-2; no clear D. This CDR3 has 10 amino acids. Germline lookup yields CDR1 DFQATT and CDR2 SNEGSKA (reference sequence). The V gene lost 0 bases and the J gene lost 8 bases, with 4 bases spanning the gap. CDR3 coding DNA: TGCAGTGCTAGAGATCTCGGCTACACCTTC. Amino acids: CSARDLGYTF.

The chain couples TRBV5-6 to TRBJ1-2; D call uncertain. Germline V gene data show CDR1 as SGHDT and CDR2 as YYEEEE. V was trimmed by 0 bases and J by 1 base, leaving 4 bases between them. CDR3 length equals 13 residues. The CDR3, as DNA: TGTGCCAGCAGCTTGGGGAGTAACTATGGCTACACCTTC. This codes for CASSLGSNYGYTF.

The chain uses TRBV27 and TRBJ2-7; TRBD2 matches at 9 bases. With 7 bases clipped from V and 2 bases from J, the junction kept 9 bases outside the gene matches. The germline V gene encodes CDR1 MNHEY and CDR2 SMNVEV (reference sequence). This CDR3 spans 15 amino acids. The CDR3 DNA sequence: TGTGCCAGCAACAAACTAGCGGGCAATGCCTACGAGCAGTACTTC. Protein sequence: CASNKLAGNAYEQYF.

The CDR3 bases are TGTGCCAGCAGCTTAGATCTATTAGGACAACTCAATGGCTACACCTTC. Translation gives CASSLDLLGQLNGYTF. This chain uses TRBV11-2 with TRBJ1-2; maybe TRBD1 (5 bases). V was trimmed by 0 bases and J by 6 bases, leaving 17 bases between them. The CDR3 runs to 16 residues. Germline values: CDR1 SGHAT, CDR2 FQNNGV.

The gene calls are TRBV5-1 and TRBJ2-1; a possible D gene is TRBD2 (9 bases). Germline assignment: CDR1 SGHRS and CDR2 YFSETQ. The CDR3 extends over 21 amino acids. Trimming left V 0 bases short and J 0 bases short, with 25 bases between. CDR3 DNA sequence: TGCGCCAGCAGCTTGGATATCAGGGGGCATGGTAGCGGGAGCTCCTACAATGAGCAGTTCTTC. Protein sequence: CASSLDIRGHGSGSSYNEQFF.

CDR3 sequence: CASSDGYPGYGYTF. The CDR3 bases are TGTGCCAGCAGTGATGGGTATCCGGGGTATGGCTACACCTTC. The J gene is TRBJ1-2, the V gene TRBV2; no clear D gene. Trimming took 3 bases from V and 5 from J, leaving 13 bases between them. This CDR3 region has 14 residues. Germline lookup yields CDR1 SNHLY and CDR2 FYNNEI.

V and J are TRBV6-5 and TRBJ2-2; no reliable D call. CDR1 is MNHEY and CDR2 is SVGAGI in the germline V gene. CDR3 length: 13 residues. V lost 8 bases and J 5 bases, leaving 12 bases between the germline ends. CDR3 region: CASLGAGTGELFF. CDR3 nucleotide sequence: TGTGCCAGCTTAGGAGCCGGGACCGGGGAGCTGTTTTTT.

The V gene is TRBV6-6, the J gene TRBJ1-1; 9 nucleotides line up with TRBD1. V shed 6 bases, J shed 2 bases, and the junction held 4 bases outside the gene matches. The CDR3 is made up of 14 amino acids. Germline-derived CDR1 and CDR2 are MNHNY and SVGAGI (reference sequence). CDR3 DNA sequence: TGTGCCAGCAGCCGGGACAGGGTTAACACTGAAGCTTTCTTT. Translation gives CASSRDRVNTEAFF.

V and J are TRBV7-9 and TRBJ2-1; the D gene is possibly TRBD2 (6 bases). The V gene lost 6 bases and the J gene lost 5 bases, with 20 bases spanning the gap. The CDR3 has 16 residues. Per the germline V gene, CDR1 is SEHNR and CDR2 is FQNEAQ (reference sequence). The CDR3 here is CASRWGFAGFNNEQFF. The CDR3 DNA is TGTGCCAGCAGGTGGGGTTTTGCGGGATTCAACAATGAGCAGTTCTTC.

V is TRBV4-3 and J is TRBJ1-3; D is possibly TRBD1 (6 bases). The CDR3 sequence is 16 residues long. V lost 0 bases and J lost 3, with 12 bases in between. Germline lookup yields CDR1 LGHNA and CDR2 YSLEER. CDR3 DNA sequence: TGCGCCAGCAGCCAAGATTTGGGCAGGGGTGGAAACACCATATATTTT. This translates into CASSQDLGRGGNTIYF.

This chain uses TRBV6-5 with TRBJ1-5; D gene uncertain. From germline, CDR1 is MNHEY and CDR2 SVGAGI. The V end lost 6 bases, the J end lost 0 bases, and 12 bases lay between the germline ends. CDR3 length equals 15 residues. The DNA of the CDR3 is TGTGCCAGCAGGAGGGAGGCTATTAGCAATCAGCCCCAGCATTTT. It translates to CASRREAISNQPQHF.

This chain uses TRBV2 with TRBJ1-5, with 7 bases identical to TRBD1. The J segment lost 2 bases and the V segment lost 8 bases, leaving 9 bases of the junction unmatched. Looked up from germline, CDR1 is SNHLY and CDR2 is FYNNEI. The CDR3 loop spans 15 amino acids. The CDR3: CASANRGDRNQPQHF. In nucleotides, the CDR3 is TGTGCCAGCGCGAACAGGGGAGACCGCAATCAGCCCCAGCATTTT.

The chain couples TRBV19 to TRBJ1-2; possibly TRBD1 for D (5 bases). Germline CDR1 and CDR2: LNHDA and SQIVND (reference sequence). Trimming stripped 11 bases from V and 2 bases from J, with 9 bases between. The CDR3 has 11 amino acids. CDR3 nucleotides: TGTGCCGTGGGGGGGAACTATGGCTACACCTTC. Its translation: CAVGGNYGYTF.

V gene TRBV19 combines with J gene TRBJ1-5, with D maybe TRBD1 (5 bases). With 5 bases removed from V and 0 bases from J, the gap between germline ends came to 5 bases. The CDR3 is made up of 13 amino acids. Per germline, CDR1 LNHDA and CDR2 SQIVND (reference sequence). CDR3 residues: CASSGHSNQPQHF. The CDR3 bases are TGTGCCAGTAGTGGACATAGCAATCAGCCCCAGCATTTT.

V gene TRBV19 combines with J gene TRBJ2-3, with a weak D call TRBD1 (6 bases). CDR1 and CDR2 from the germline V gene are LNHDA and SQIVND (reference sequence). The CDR3 has 13 amino acids. Trimming cost V 9 bases and J 0 bases, with 10 bases left between them. DNA for the CDR3: TGTGCCAGCAGGGGTTTAAGCACAGATACGCAGTATTTT. Translation: CASRGLSTDTQYF.

The chain combines TRBV19 with TRBJ1-1; the D gene is possibly TRBD1 (5 bases). The CDR3 loop spans 14 amino acids. V lost 3 bases and J 0 bases, leaving 8 bases between the germline ends. Germline CDR1 reads LNHDA; CDR2 reads SQIVND (reference sequence). The chain's CDR3 is CASSMAGMNTEAFF. The CDR3 DNA follows: TGTGCCAGTAGTATGGCAGGGATGAACACTGAAGCTTTCTTT.

The V and J genes are TRBV6-4 and TRBJ2-1; D is undetermined. The germline V and J ends were trimmed by 0 bases and 6 bases, with 9 bases remaining between them. In germline, CDR1 is MRHNA, CDR2 SNTAGT. The length of the CDR3 is 14 residues. CDR3 in DNA: TGTGCCAGCAGTGACTCATTTGGGCCCAATGAGCAGTTCTTC. Translation gives CASSDSFGPNEQFF.

V and J are TRBV7-8 and TRBJ2-7, with unresolved D. The germline gives CDR1 SGHVS, CDR2 FQNEAQ. V dropped 3 bases and J dropped 3 bases, with 6 bases sitting between them. CDR3 length: 12 residues. The CDR3 DNA sequence: TGTGCCAGCAGCTTGTCCGGCTACGAGCAGTACTTC. Translated: CASSLSGYEQYF.

The chain carries TRBV19 and TRBJ2-6, with TRBD1 matching 7 bases. Germline trimming cut 5 bases from V and 0 bases from J; bases unmatched to any gene: 4. The CDR3 contains 16 residues. Germline CDR1 reads LNHDA; CDR2 reads SQIVND (reference sequence). The CDR3 sequence: CASSAGQASGANVLTF. In nucleotides, the CDR3 is TGTGCCAGTAGTGCAGGACAGGCCTCTGGGGCCAACGTCCTGACTTTC.

The chain combines TRBV7-8 with TRBJ2-1; TRBD2 matches at 7 bases. Germline V CDR1 and CDR2: SGHVS, FQNEAQ. This CDR3 has 15 residues. With 4 bases clipped from V and 6 bases from J, the junction kept 9 bases outside the gene matches. Here the CDR3 reads CASSSSGGSVNEQFF. The CDR3 DNA reads as TGTGCCAGCAGCTCTTCGGGCGGGAGTGTCAATGAGCAGTTCTTC.

The V gene is TRBV7-6, the J gene TRBJ1-2; a possible D gene is TRBD1 (5 bases). Germline assignment: CDR1 SGHVS and CDR2 FNYEAQ. V lost 0 bases and J lost 3, with 8 bases in between. This CDR3 comprises 14 residues. CDR3 in DNA: TGTGCCAGCAGCTTAGCGGGGGGGGACTATGGCTACACCTTC. Its translation: CASSLAGGDYGYTF.

The chain recombines TRBV4-1 with TRBJ2-3, with D possibly matching TRBD1 (6 bases). With 2 bases removed from V and 1 base from J, the gap between germline ends came to 10 bases. The CDR3 runs to 15 residues. The germline V gene has CDR1 MGHRA and CDR2 YSYEKL. The CDR3 spells CASSQYRQGTDTQYF. Here the CDR3 DNA reads TGCGCCAGCAGCCAATACCGACAGGGCACAGATACGCAGTATTTT.

The CDR3 region is CASRKGGGTEAFF. The CDR3 DNA is TGTGCCAGCAGAAAGGGAGGGGGCACTGAAGCTTTCTTT. The chain joins TRBV14 to TRBJ1-1, with D possibly being TRBD1 (6 bases). The V gene lost 6 bases and the J gene lost 4 bases, with 12 bases spanning the gap. The CDR3 is 13 amino acids. The germline V gene has CDR1 SGHDN and CDR2 FVKESK. Drawing the rest from reference TRBV14 and TRBJ1-1, the complete variable domain is EAGVTQFPSHSVIEKGQTVTLRCDPISGHDNLYWYRRVMGKEIKFLLHFVKESKQDESGMPNNRFLAERTGGTYSTLKVQPAELEDSGVYFCASRKGGGTEAFFGQGTRLTVV.

CDR3 protein: CSALGDTIYF. The CDR3 DNA reads TGCAGTGCTCTAGGGGACACCATATATTTT. The rearrangement joins TRBV20-1 to TRBJ1-3; weak D call: TRBD1 (5 bases). Germline V CDR1 and CDR2: DFQATT, SNEGSKA (reference sequence). The CDR3 totals 10 residues. Trimming stripped 5 bases from V and 8 bases from J, with 7 bases between.

The chain combines TRBV27 with TRBJ2-5; possibly TRBD1 for D (7 bases). Trimming took 5 bases from V and 4 from J, leaving 26 bases between them. Germline CDR1 MNHEY, CDR2 SMNVEV (reference sequence). This CDR3 has 18 amino acids. The CDR3 loop reads CASSPLTPGRRGRETQYF. DNA for the CDR3: TGTGCCAGCAGTCCACTAACCCCGGGACGGAGGGGGCGAGAGACCCAGTACTTC.